A selection of T cell receptor beta chains follows, all from one sample in a study of CD8 T cells in ankylosing spondylitis. TCRdb called the 5' RACE reads again in MiXCR, with one record for every CDR3 protein. Of nearly 350,000 distinct CDR3 sequences detected, approximately 15% appear once; the ten largest clones hold roughly 1.1%. Sequences were obtained from blood, either unsorted or a sorted T cell fraction (not recorded which). The receptor source for this set is a male donor with ankylosing spondylitis or in good health (not recorded which). Both conserved end residues are part of each CDR3. A D gene is named only where the DNA matches it firmly. Only part of the rows carry a size: once, few, many, or a class if the clone is expanded.

v_gene,d_gene,len,j_gene,abundance,CDR3aa,CDR3nt
TRBV12-3/TRBV12-4,-,14,TRBJ1-4,many,CASSFRAENEKLFF,TGTGCCAGCAGTTTCAGGGCGGAGAATGAAAAACTGTTTTTT
TRBV4-2,-,17,TRBJ2-1,-,CASSQVQGGVPYNEQFF,TGTGCCAGCAGCCAGGTACAGGGCGGGGTCCCCTACAATGAGCAGTTCTTC
TRBV7-9,TRBD2,15,TRBJ2-1,-,CASSLVPSGGGEQFF,TGTGCCAGCAGCTTAGTACCTAGCGGGGGCGGTGAGCAGTTCTTC
TRBV5-1,TRBD1,13,TRBJ1-2,-,CASSFTGGRGYTF,TGCGCCAGCAGCTTTACAGGGGGAAGAGGCTACACCTTC
TRBV7-2,-,14,TRBJ1-1,-,CASMKDRGQSEAFF,TGTGCCAGCATGAAGGATCGGGGGCAGTCTGAAGCTTTCTTT
TRBV7-8,-,15,TRBJ2-2,many,CASSLMGLGAGELFF,TGTGCCAGCAGCCTCATGGGGTTGGGGGCCGGGGAGCTGTTTTTT
TRBV27,TRBD2,14,TRBJ2-5,-,CASKSSGRGETQYF,TGTGCCAGCAAATCCAGCGGGAGAGGGGAGACCCAGTACTTC
TRBV11-2,-,12,TRBJ2-7,-,CASSLDLGPQYF,TGTGCCAGCAGCTTAGATCTCGGGCCTCAGTACTTC
TRBV11-2,-,17,TRBJ2-7,-,CASSHYRERLHSYEQYF,TGTGCCAGCAGCCATTACAGGGAACGCTTACACTCCTACGAGCAGTACTTC
TRBV5-1,-,13,TRBJ2-5,-,CASSQTLKETQYF,TGCGCCAGCAGCCAAACGCTTAAAGAGACCCAGTACTTC
TRBV5-5,TRBD1,15,TRBJ2-3,-,CASSFGQGNTDTQYF,TGTGCCAGCAGCTTTGGACAGGGGAACACAGATACGCAGTATTTT
TRBV5-1,-,13,TRBJ2-3,few,CASSHPGPDTQYF,TGCGCCAGCAGCCACCCGGGGCCAGATACGCAGTATTTT
TRBV12-3/TRBV12-4,-,14,TRBJ1-1,-,CASSPAAGNTEAFF,TGTGCCAGCAGTCCGGCGGCGGGAAACACTGAAGCTTTCTTT
TRBV12-3/TRBV12-4,-,17,TRBJ2-1,medium-sized,CASSLSFAVSSYNEQFF,TGTGCCAGCAGTCTCTCCTTTGCGGTAAGCTCCTACAATGAGCAGTTCTTC
TRBV7-9,TRBD2,15,TRBJ2-7,few,CASSTSGGPLNEQYF,TGTGCCAGCAGCACTAGCGGGGGGCCCTTAAACGAGCAGTACTTC
TRBV7-2,TRBD1,13,TRBJ2-7,few,CASSFLFGDRAYF,TGTGCCAGCAGCTTCTTGTTTGGGGACAGGGCATACTTC
TRBV24-1,TRBD1,15,TRBJ2-3,-,CATSAGTGRLDTQYF,TGTGCCACCAGTGCCGGGACAGGGCGGTTAGATACGCAGTATTTT
TRBV4-2,TRBD2,14,TRBJ2-7,many,CASSQDLAAYEQYF,TGTGCCAGCAGCCAAGATCTAGCGGCCTACGAGCAGTACTTC
TRBV7-8,-,14,TRBJ1-4,many,CASSGTATNEKLFF,TGTGCCAGCAGCGGGACCGCAACTAATGAAAAACTGTTTTTT
TRBV5-1,TRBD1,13,TRBJ1-2,many,CASSGQGASGYTF,TGCGCCAGCAGCGGACAGGGGGCTTCTGGCTACACCTTC
TRBV5-4,TRBD2,14,TRBJ2-1,few,CASSPRTSANEQFF,TGTGCCAGCAGCCCCCGGACTAGCGCCAATGAGCAGTTCTTC
TRBV30,-,13,TRBJ2-7,-,CASGRGVFYEQYF,TGTGCCTCAGGCAGGGGCGTTTTCTACGAGCAGTACTTC
TRBV4-1,-,15,TRBJ2-1,-,CASSQDGSSYNEQFF,TGCGCCAGCAGCCAGGACGGAAGCTCCTACAATGAGCAGTTCTTC
TRBV3-1,-,14,TRBJ1-1,-,CASKPGAAGTEAFF,TGTGCCAGCAAACCCGGGGCGGCGGGCACTGAAGCTTTCTTT
TRBV5-1,-,16,TRBJ2-2,-,CASSLEGSMKSGELFF,TGCGCCAGCAGCTTGGAAGGTTCCATGAAGTCCGGGGAGCTGTTTTTT